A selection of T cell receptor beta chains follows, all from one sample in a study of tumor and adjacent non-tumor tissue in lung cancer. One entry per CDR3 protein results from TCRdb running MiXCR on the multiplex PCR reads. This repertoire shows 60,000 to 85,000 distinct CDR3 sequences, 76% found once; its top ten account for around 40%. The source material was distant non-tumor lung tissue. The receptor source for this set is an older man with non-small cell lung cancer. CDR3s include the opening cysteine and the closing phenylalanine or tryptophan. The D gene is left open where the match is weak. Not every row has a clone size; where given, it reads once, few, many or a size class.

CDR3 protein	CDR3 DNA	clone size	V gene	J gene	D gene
CASSRPGTGICSGNTIYF	TGTGCCAGCAGTCGTCCCGGGACGGGGATCTGCTCTGGAAACACAATATATTTT	-	TRBV12-3/TRBV12-4	TRBJ1-3	-
CTSSYHRGLNTEAFF	TGTACCAGCAGCTACCACAGGGGCCTGAACACTGAAGCTTTCTTT	once	TRBV7-8	TRBJ1-1	TRBD1
CASSRLQDNYDYTF	TGTGCCAGCAGCCGGTTACAGGACAACTATGACTACACCTTC	-	TRBV4-2	TRBJ1-2	-
CTSIRREVSTDTQCF	TGTACCAGCATCCGTCGGGAAGTAAGCACAGATACGCAGTGTTTC	once	TRBV11-3	TRBJ2-3	-
CASSRYPWLEAFF	TGTGCCAGTAGCAGGTATCCTTGGCTAGAAGCTTTCTTT	few	TRBV11-3	TRBJ1-1	-
CASKFASSYEQYF	TGTGCCAGCAAGTTCGCCAGCTCCTACGAGCAATACTTC	-	TRBV6-1	TRBJ2-7	-
CSVRDGIAGTYEQYF	TGCAGTGTTAGAGACGGAATAGCGGGCACCTACGAGCAATACTTC	once	TRBV20-1	TRBJ2-7	TRBD2
CACSPQGQYNEQFF	TGTGCCTGCAGTCCCCAAGGGCAGTACAATGAGCAGTTCTTC	-	TRBV11-2	TRBJ2-1	-
CASGVTSSEQYF	TGTGCTAGTGGTGTCACTAGCAGCGAGCAGTACTTC	-	TRBV12-5	TRBJ2-7	-
CASSRTLAGEGHDQYF	TGCGCTAGCAGCCGGACACTAGCGGGAGAGGGGCACGACCAGTACTTC	few	TRBV4-1	TRBJ2-7	TRBD2
CASLWLACSYNEQFF	TGTGCCTCCCTCTGGCTAGCCTGCTCCTACAATGAGCAGTTCTTC	-	TRBV6-2/TRBV6-3	TRBJ2-1	-
CSLGSRDYEQYF	TGCAGCCTTGGATCCAGGGACTACGAGCAGTACTTC	-	TRBV29-1	TRBJ2-7	-
CASSQTDRAPTEAFF	TGTGCCAGCAGCCAAACGGACAGGGCTCCCACTGAAGCTTTCTTT	-	TRBV28	TRBJ1-1	TRBD1
CSARAGDPQETQYF	TGCAGTGCTAGGGCCGGGGACCCTCAAGAGACCCAGTACTTC	-	TRBV20-1	TRBJ2-5	-
CAITGGEHTEAFF	TGTGCCATCACTGGGGGAGAGCACACTGAAGCTTTCTTT	-	TRBV10-3	TRBJ1-1	-
CASSQGARLVTDTQYF	TGTGCCAGCAGCCAAGGGGCCCGACTAGTCACAGATACGCAGTATTTT	-	TRBV4-2	TRBJ2-3	-
CASSIGGLPLTDTQYF	TGTGCCAGCAGCATCGGGGGGCTACCATTAACAGATACGCAGTATTTT	-	TRBV11-2	TRBJ2-3	-
CSAVKVARNIQYF	TGCAGTGCTGTCAAAGTAGCCAGAAACATTCAATACTTC	-	TRBV20-1	TRBJ2-4	-
CACSTRGGTYTEAFF	TGTGCCTGCAGCACCCGAGGGGGGACCTACACTGAAGCTTTCTTT	-	TRBV11-3	TRBJ1-1	-
CASSLVCTVVAGELFF	TGTGCCAGTAGCTTAGTGTGCACAGTGGTTGCCGGGGAACTGTTTTTT	-	TRBV11-2	TRBJ2-2	-